This is a list of T cell receptor beta chains from one sample in a study of cytomegalovirus exposure and HLA in healthy donors. Sequencing used immunoSEQ multiplex PCR; TCRdb keeps in-frame clones, though not all of them. The repertoire consists of 65,000 or so clones, with roughly 94% occurring once and the leading ten covering about 4.1%. Sequencing was done on a sample of PBMCs. Every receptor here comes from a man younger than 35 in good health and CMV-seropositive. The CDR3 runs from the conserved cysteine through the conserved F or W. D genes are given only for firm matches. The size entry is marked missing in some rows and otherwise reads once, few, many or a size class.

>TRBV9|TRBJ1-1|-|-
CASSVADMNTEAFF
TGTGCCAGCAGCGTCGCAGATATGAACACTGAAGCTTTCTTT
>TRBV2|TRBJ1-2|-|medium-sized
CASSEQGNYGYTF
TGTGCCAGCAGTGAGCAGGGGAACTATGGCTACACCTTC
>TRBV10-3|TRBJ1-4|-|-
CAISEGQGGEKLFF
TGTGCCATCAGTGAAGGGCAGGGAGGGGAAAAACTGTTTTTT
>TRBV19|TRBJ1-4|TRBD1|-
CASSSGGQGSYEKLFF
TGTGCCAGTAGCTCCGGGGGACAGGGAAGTTATGAAAAACTGTTTTTT
>TRBV18|TRBJ1-3|-|-
CASSPRQGNPGNTIYF
TGTGCCAGCTCACCACGGCAGGGGAATCCTGGAAACACCATATATTTT
>TRBV7-9|TRBJ2-2|-|-
CASSSSGVQRTGELFF
TGTGCCAGCAGCTCATCAGGGGTGCAGCGAACCGGGGAGCTGTTTTTT
>TRBV4-2|TRBJ2-1|-|-
CASTKDSSSYNEQFF
TGTGCCAGCACCAAAGACTCGAGCTCCTACAATGAGCAGTTCTTC
>TRBV6-5|TRBJ1-1|TRBD1|-
CASSLTGVVAEAFF
TGTGCCAGCAGTCTAACAGGGGTTGTCGCTGAAGCTTTCTTT
>TRBV7-9|TRBJ1-2|-|-
CASSLLWGGNGYTF
TGTGCCAGCAGCTTACTTTGGGGGGGAAATGGCTACACCTTC
>TRBV11-2|TRBJ1-1|-|once
CASSLHFGTEAFF
TGTGCCAGCAGCCTCCATTTCGGCACTGAAGCTTTCTTT
>TRBV5-1|TRBJ2-5|TRBD1|once
CASSLQATGTGFRETQYF
TGCGCCAGCAGCTTACAAGCTACCGGGACAGGGTTTAGGGAGACCCAGTACTTC
>TRBV13|TRBJ2-5|-|once
CASSPRGEETQYF
TGTGCCAGCAGCCCCCGGGGAGAAGAGACCCAGTACTTC
>TRBV6-5|TRBJ2-4|TRBD1|-
CASSYSRGIQNIQYF
TGTGCCAGCAGTTACTCCAGGGGGATCCAAAACATTCAGTACTTC
>TRBV4-3|TRBJ2-1|TRBD1|-
CASSHVDRGSGEQFF
TGCGCCAGCAGCCATGTAGACAGGGGGTCAGGGGAGCAGTTCTTC
>TRBV10-2|TRBJ1-2|TRBD1|-
CASTNAGGNGYTF
TGCGCCAGCACCAACGCAGGGGGTAATGGCTACACCTTC
>TRBV11-2|TRBJ1-1|-|-
CASSPQRYVNTEAFF
TGTGCCAGCAGCCCTCAGCGATATGTGAACACTGAAGCTTTCTTT
>TRBV6-1|TRBJ2-7|-|-
CASSEGLFGGSYEQYF
TGTGCCAGCAGTGAAGGGCTATTTGGCGGCTCCTACGAGCAGTACTTC
>TRBV6-5|TRBJ1-1|TRBD1|-
CASSYLRTGDPEAFF
TGTGCCAGCAGTTACCTCCGGACAGGCGACCCTGAAGCTTTCTTT
>TRBV7-9|TRBJ2-7|-|-
CASSFTRYEQYF
TGTGCCAGCAGCTTTACGAGGTACGAGCAGTACTTC
>TRBV28|TRBJ2-7|-|-
CASSLGGYEQYF
TGTGCCAGCAGTTTGGGGGGTTACGAGCAGTACTTC
>TRBV7-2|TRBJ2-1|-|once
CASSLNQNEQFF
TGTGCCAGCAGCCTTAATCAGAATGAGCAGTTCTTC
>TRBV4-1|TRBJ2-1|-|-
CASSEITTEQFF
TGCGCCAGCAGCGAAATTACTACAGAGCAGTTCTTC
>TRBV7-8|TRBJ1-1|-|-
CASSRQNTEAFF
TGTGCCAGCAGCAGACAGAACACTGAAGCTTTCTTT
>TRBV4-1|TRBJ2-5|TRBD1|-
CASSHLPGQGVQETQYF
TGCGCCAGCAGCCATTTACCGGGACAGGGGGTTCAAGAGACCCAGTACTTC
>TRBV5-4|TRBJ2-7|-|-
CASSEQGYEQYF
TGTGCCAGCTCGGAGCAGGGTTACGAGCAGTACTTC
>TRBV6-1|TRBJ1-6|-|-
CASSRTDNSPLHF
TGTGCCAGCAGCCGGACAGATAATTCACCCCTCCACTTT
>TRBV7-2|TRBJ2-5|TRBD2|once
CASSRGLAGSGQETQYF
TGTGCCAGCAGCCGGGGACTAGCGGGATCCGGGCAAGAGACCCAGTACTTC
>TRBV4-1|TRBJ2-7|TRBD2|-
CASSQVITAGGSYEQYF
TGCGCCAGCAGCCAAGTTATCACGGCCGGGGGGTCCTACGAGCAGTACTTC
>TRBV11-2|TRBJ1-5|-|-
CASSLAGPYQPQHF
TGTGCCAGCAGCTTAGCTGGGCCGTATCAGCCCCAGCATTTT
>TRBV5-1|TRBJ2-3|TRBD1|-
CASSVARDRVSDTQYF
TGCGCCAGCAGCGTTGCCCGGGACAGGGTTTCAGATACGCAGTATTTT
>TRBV27|TRBJ2-2|TRBD2|-
CASSISGRGTGELFF
TGTGCCAGCAGCATTAGCGGGAGGGGCACCGGGGAGCTGTTTTTT
>TRBV2|TRBJ1-1|TRBD1|-
CASSGGQRAYLNTEAFF
TGTGCCAGCAGTGGGGGACAGAGGGCCTATTTGAACACTGAAGCTTTCTTT
>TRBV7-2|TRBJ2-7|TRBD1|-
CASSPRQGREQYF
TGTGCCAGCAGCCCCCGACAGGGGCGCGAGCAGTACTTC
>TRBV27|TRBJ2-1|-|-
CASSLSWTGYNEQFF
TGTGCCAGCAGTTTAAGTTGGACTGGATACAATGAGCAGTTCTTC
>TRBV19|TRBJ1-4|-|-
CASSITATNEKLFF
TGTGCCAGTAGTATAACAGCAACTAATGAAAAACTGTTTTTT
>TRBV10-3|TRBJ2-7|TRBD2|-
CAISESVTSGSYEQYF
TGTGCCATCAGTGAGTCAGTAACTAGCGGGTCCTACGAGCAGTACTTC
>TRBV28|TRBJ1-4|TRBD1|-
CASSPGQGREKLFF
TGTGCCAGCAGTCCGGGACAGGGTCGGGAAAAACTGTTTTTT
>TRBV28|TRBJ2-7|-|-
CASSPRARGTYEQYF
TGTGCCAGCAGTCCCAGGGCCAGGGGCACCTACGAGCAGTACTTC
>TRBV19|TRBJ2-7|-|-
CASSWDSGPYEQYF
TGTGCCAGTAGTTGGGACTCGGGTCCCTACGAGCAGTACTTC
>TRBV11-2|TRBJ2-7|-|once
CASSAAAVITYEQYF
TGTGCCAGCAGCGCGGCTGCCGTGATCACCTACGAGCAGTACTTC
>TRBV4-1|TRBJ2-2|-|-
CASSQGGSGNTGELFF
TGCGCCAGCAGCCAGGGGGGTAGCGGGAACACCGGGGAGCTGTTTTTT
>TRBV6-1|TRBJ2-3|-|-
CASSVTAGSTDTQYF
TGTGCCAGCAGTGTAACGGCAGGGTCGACAGATACGCAGTATTTT
>TRBV7-9|TRBJ2-7|TRBD1|-
CASSTSGQGVPYF
TGTGCCAGCAGCACCTCGGGACAGGGAGTCCCGTACTTC
>TRBV7-2|TRBJ1-5|-|-
CASSLGVGNQPQHF
TGTGCCAGCAGCTTAGGAGTTGGCAATCAGCCCCAGCATTTT
>TRBV15|TRBJ2-2|TRBD2|-
CATRPGLAGTGELFF
TGTGCCACCAGGCCCGGACTAGCGGGCACCGGGGAGCTGTTTTTT
>TRBV28|TRBJ2-7|-|-
CASSFYFGTNPYEQYF
TGTGCCAGCAGTTTTTATTTTGGGACAAATCCCTACGAGCAGTACTTC
>TRBV7-2|TRBJ2-1|-|-
CASSDRDKYNEQFF
TGTGCCAGCAGCGACCGGGACAAATACAATGAGCAGTTCTTC
>TRBV6-1|TRBJ2-7|-|once
CAARRAYEQYF
TGTGCCGCCCGACGGGCCTACGAGCAGTACTTC
>TRBV10-3|TRBJ2-3|-|-
CAISRKESTDTQYF
TGTGCGATCTCTCGTAAGGAGAGTACAGATACGCAGTATTTT
>TRBV5-5|TRBJ2-7|-|-
CASSLAGTTSYEQYF
TGTGCCAGCAGCTTGGCCGGGACAACATCCTACGAGCAGTACTTC
>TRBV2|TRBJ1-6|TRBD1|once
CASGGTVYNSPLHF
TGTGCCAGCGGTGGGACAGTCTATAATTCACCCCTCCACTTT
>TRBV5-1|TRBJ2-1|-|-
CASSLTQESYNEQFF
TGCGCCAGCAGCTTGACCCAGGAATCCTACAATGAGCAGTTCTTC
>TRBV7-9|TRBJ2-3|-|-
CASSLLAEDTQYF
TGTGCCAGCAGCCTACTCGCCGAAGATACGCAGTATTTT
>TRBV19|TRBJ2-2|TRBD2|once
CASSAGLAGYTGELFF
TGTGCCAGTAGTGCTGGACTAGCGGGCTACACCGGGGAGCTGTTTTTT
>TRBV18|TRBJ2-6|TRBD1|-
CASSTRHRGSGANVLTF
TGTGCCAGCTCAACGAGGCACAGGGGGTCAGGGGCCAACGTCCTGACTTTC
>TRBV28|TRBJ2-7|TRBD1|once
CASIPRDRDEQYF
TGTGCCAGCATCCCCAGGGACAGGGACGAGCAGTACTTC
>TRBV5-4|TRBJ2-7|TRBD1|-
CASSLEGQGAYEQYF
TGTGCCAGCAGCTTGGAAGGACAGGGGGCTTACGAGCAGTACTTC
>TRBV11-3|TRBJ1-6|TRBD1|-
CASSLDRVKPLHF
TGTGCCAGCAGCTTGGACAGGGTTAAGCCCCTCCACTTT